This entry is about one T cell receptor (beta chain). The repertoire was sequenced with immunoSEQ multiplex PCR; TCRdb's copy has only in-frame clones and lacks some. The sample has some 70,000 clones; about 87% are singletons. The data stem from a study of blood T cell repertoires in COVID-19. Study details: Whether acute or convalescent, the COVID-19 samples came from the United States, Italy and Spain. Nucleic acid was either cDNA or gDNA, and it came from T cells, B-cell-depleted T cells, or PBMCs.

J was trimmed by 7 bases and V by 3 bases; bases with no gene match: 18. The CDR3 covers 19 residues. The germline V gene has CDR1 SGDLS and CDR2 YYNGEE. The rearrangement uses TRBV9 and TRBJ2-1, with 11 positions matching TRBD2. Sequencing was performed on peripheral blood. The receptor was isolated from a woman aged 80 or over with active COVID-19. The CDR3 nucleotides read TGTGCCAGCAGCGCCCGGGACGGTTCCTCTAGCGGGAGGCCAAATGAGCAGTTCTTC. It yields the protein CASSARDGSSSGRPNEQFF.